Sequencing of this TCR beta chain was carried out in a study of blood T cell repertoires in COVID-19. Across the whole study: Whether acute or convalescent, the COVID-19 samples came from the United States, Italy and Spain. T cells, B-cell-depleted T cells, or PBMCs provided the cDNA or gDNA that served as material.

Original processing notes: It was from reference gene primer amplification that nucleated cell counts were estimated. TCRdb's table, derived via immunoSEQ multiplex PCR, lists solely in-frame clones and lacks some. The V and J calls and clone size are taken from that table; D and trimming were inferred from the DNA. The sample records approximately 110,000 clones, around 85% being singletons. Germline assignment: CDR1 SEHNR and CDR2 FQNEAQ (reference sequence). Trimming cost V 3 bases and J 7 bases; bases outside gene matches: 4. The CDR3 has 13 residues. Sequencing was carried out using peripheral blood. J is TRBJ1-1 and V is TRBV7-9; 8 bases line up with TRBD1. This TCR was sampled from a man between 65 and 80 years old with active or convalescent COVID-19. DNA for the CDR3: TGTGCCAGCAGCTTGACAGGGGCGATTGAAGCTTTCTTT. Protein product: CASSLTGAIEAFF.